The present entry profiles one TCR beta chain with its context. Antigen specificity is unknown. Profiling relied on immunoSEQ multiplex PCR, and the TCRdb table lists in-frame clones only, not all of them. The repertoire consists of roughly 320,000 clones, with approximately 80% occurring once and the leading ten covering 2% to 2.5%. Regarding treatment: approximately 18 received Ad26.COV2.S at low or high dose, single or two shots; about 5 received placebo; per-sample allocation not given. Sample collection was performed on day 63 after the first vaccine or placebo injection. Aged 18-55 years, donor was enrolled in Boston in 2020. This entry is derived from a study of Ad26.COV2.S vaccination and SARS-CoV-2 variants. Study as a whole: Enrollment placed the donor in the COV1001 Ad26.COV2.S trial arm. The vaccine Ad26.COV2.S was put into the muscle once, or twice with 56 days between.

Deletions cut 1 base from V and 10 bases from J, with 13 bases between. CDR1 is SGHTA and CDR2 is FQGNSA in the germline V gene. The length of the CDR3 is 13 residues. Study-wide results and caveats: Comparable non-spike TCR breadth was observed in vaccine and placebo recipients.

The sample was peripheral blood, taken in a trial of Ad26.COV2.S vaccine versus placebo. The sequence was obtained from a person between 18 and 60 years old who received the Ad26.COV2.S COVID-19 vaccine or a placebo. The rearrangement joins TRBV7-2 to TRBJ1-1; no reliable D call. CDR3 bases: TGTGCCAGCAGCTTAGGACACGAAGCAGTAGCTTTCTTT. As protein: CASSLGHEAVAFF.